These 30 T cell receptor beta chains originate from one sample sequenced in a study of T cell clonotyping in hematopoietic cell transplantation. Some clones are missing from TCRdb's copy, which holds only in-frame ones; the method was immunoSEQ multiplex PCR. The table includes fewer than 6,000 clones, around 80% detected once. The sample was PBMCs, taken 100 days after allogeneic stem cell transplant. The receptors were sampled from a male patient in his forties or fifties who had an allogeneic stem cell transplant from an unrelated donor, so the T cells may come from the graft donor. Some clones in this sample may be carry-over from other donors' samples.

CDR3 sequence (DNA): TGCAGCGTTGGAAGGGGCGACACTGAAGCTTTCTTT. Protein product: CSVGRGDTEAFF. The rearrangement links TRBV29-1 to TRBJ1-1; D perhaps matches TRBD1 (5 bases). This CDR3 is 12 amino acids long. Germline V gene sequence: CDR1 SQVTM, CDR2 ANQGSEA. V gave up 4 bases and J gave up 3 bases, with 9 bases separating them.

This chain connects TRBV30 to TRBJ1-5, with 8 bases identical to TRBD1. The CDR3 runs 14 residues. Germline V lookup: CDR1 GTSNPN, CDR2 SVGIG (reference sequence). V was pared by 1 base and J by 5 bases, with 4 bases of the junction left unmatched. CDR3 DNA: TGTGCCTGGAGTGGCGGACAGGGAGATCAGCCCCAGCATTTT. Translated, it gives CAWSGGQGDQPQHF.

V gene TRBV4-2 combines with J gene TRBJ1-2; D not resolved. Trimming cost V 0 bases and J 6 bases, with 8 bases left between them. Germline assignment: CDR1 LGHNA and CDR2 YNFKEQ. CDR3 length equals 13 residues. The CDR3 bases are TGTGCCAGCAGCCAAGAAGTAGGGAATGGCTACACCTTC. It is translated as CASSQEVGNGYTF.

The chain recombines TRBV5-6 with TRBJ1-2, with D unresolved. Deletions cut 4 bases from V and 5 bases from J, with 15 bases between. The CDR3 sequence is 14 residues long. Germline lookup yields CDR1 SGHDT and CDR2 YYEEEE. DNA for the CDR3: TGTGCCAGCAGCCTCGAGTCAGGCGTTTATGGCTACACCTTC. It specifies CASSLESGVYGYTF.

The table lists this clone with a few counts. The rearrangement links TRBV19 to TRBJ1-5, with D hard to call. V lost 4 bases, J lost 4 bases, and 8 bases lay in between. Germline V gene sequence: CDR1 LNHDA, CDR2 SQIVND (reference sequence). The CDR3 has 13 residues. Written as DNA, the CDR3 is TGTGCCAGTAGTAGTCAGACGAATCAGCCCCAGCATTTT. Its protein is CASSSQTNQPQHF.

The chain uses TRBV7-2 and TRBJ2-7; D is unresolved. Germline CDR1 reads SGHTA; CDR2 reads FQGNSA. The CDR3 contains 13 residues. The ends were cut back, 5 bases at V and 2 bases at J, with 10 bases in the middle. CDR3 in DNA: TGTGCCAGCAGCGGCCTCCTACCCTACGAGCAGTACTTC. Translated: CASSGLLPYEQYF.

This chain connects TRBV7-9 to TRBJ2-5, with D perhaps TRBD2 (6 bases). The germline CDR1 and CDR2 sequences are SEHNR and FQNEAQ (reference sequence). The V end was cut by 0 bases, the J end by 7 bases, with 24 bases between. This CDR3 has 18 residues. CDR3 protein: CASSLAGYSGTAAGTQYF. The CDR3 DNA reads TGTGCCAGCAGCTTAGCGGGCTATTCCGGGACTGCTGCGGGGACCCAGTACTTC. Drawing the rest from reference TRBV7-9 and TRBJ2-5, the complete variable domain is DTGVSQNPRHKITKRGQNVTFRCDPISEHNRLYWYRQTLGQGPEFLTYFQNEAQLEKSRLLSDRFSAERPKGSFSTLEIQRTEQGDSAMYLCASSLAGYSGTAAGTQYFGPGTRLLVL.

The chain employs TRBV6-4 and TRBJ2-3; TRBD2 is a possible D gene (6 bases). The CDR3 contains 15 residues. Germline assignment: CDR1 MRHNA and CDR2 SNTAGT. Trimming removed 2 bases at V and 2 bases at J, with 11 bases between. As DNA, the CDR3 is TGTGCCAGCAGTGACCGGGCGGGGTCCACAGATACGCAGTATTTT. It is translated as CASSDRAGSTDTQYF.

This chain links TRBV5-4 with TRBJ2-7, with D perhaps matching TRBD1 (6 bases). CDR3 length: 14 residues. The germline gives CDR1 SGHNT, CDR2 YYREEE (reference sequence). V was shortened by 4 bases and J by 1 base, with 12 bases between the two germline ends. The CDR3 region is CASSTGTKSYEQYF. Here the CDR3 DNA reads TGTGCCAGCAGCACCGGGACAAAATCCTACGAGCAGTACTTC.

This clone was seen more than once but under ten times. The chain has TRBV7-9 and TRBJ2-1, with D hard to call. Germline V gene sequence: CDR1 SEHNR, CDR2 FQNEAQ (reference sequence). The V end was cut by 2 bases, the J end by 5 bases, with 4 bases between. The CDR3 contains 12 residues. CDR3 DNA: TGTGCCAGCAGCTTATCCAACAATGAGCAGTTCTTC. Encoded protein: CASSLSNNEQFF.

J is TRBJ2-3 and V is TRBV11-3; 11 nucleotides match TRBD2. V dropped 2 bases and J dropped 0; count of bases not matched to a gene: 10. The CDR3 loop spans 19 amino acids. The germline V gene has CDR1 SGHNT and CDR2 YENEEA. As DNA, the CDR3 is TGTGCCAGCAGCTTAACCCTGACTAGCGGGAACCCTAGCACAGATACGCAGTATTTT. It yields the protein CASSLTLTSGNPSTDTQYF.

The rearrangement uses TRBV5-4 and TRBJ1-2; D is uncertain. Per germline, CDR1 SGHNT and CDR2 YYREEE (reference sequence). This CDR3 region has 13 residues. V lost 1 base and J lost 2, with 6 bases in between. The CDR3 bases are TGTGCCAGCAGCTTGACACTGAACTATGGCTACACCTTC. This translates into CASSLTLNYGYTF.

The rearrangement uses TRBV5-1 and TRBJ1-3, with D tentatively TRBD1 (6 bases). With 2 bases removed from V and 0 bases from J, the gap between germline ends came to 12 bases. The germline gives CDR1 SGHRS, CDR2 YFSETQ. The CDR3 has 16 amino acids. This CDR3 is CASSLTGQSSGNTIYF. CDR3 sequence (DNA): TGCGCCAGCAGCTTAACCGGACAGAGCTCTGGAAACACCATATATTTT.

For the CDR3, the DNA is TGTGCCAGCAGCGGATACACCGGGGCCAACGTCCTGACTTTC. Amino acids: CASSGYTGANVLTF. This chain uses TRBV5-6 with TRBJ2-6; unclear D gene. CDR1 and CDR2 from the germline V gene are SGHDT and YYEEEE. The CDR3 runs 14 residues. The V gene lost 4 bases and the J gene lost 4 bases, with 9 bases spanning the gap.

The V and J genes are TRBV7-9 and TRBJ2-5; D gene unclear. Looked up from germline, CDR1 is SEHNR and CDR2 is FQNEAQ (reference sequence). This CDR3 contains 12 residues. Trimming left V 8 bases short and J 1 base short, with 8 bases between. The CDR3 DNA follows: TGTGCCAGCGGCCGGGTCCAAGAGACCCAGTACTTC. The encoded protein is CASGRVQETQYF.

This clone has just a few counts. The V gene is TRBV25-1, the J gene TRBJ2-1, with TRBD1 matching over 8 bases. V lost 2 bases, J lost 5 bases, and 5 bases stayed unmatched. Germline lookup yields CDR1 MGHDK and CDR2 SYGVNS. The CDR3 is made up of 15 amino acids. In nucleotides, the CDR3 is TGTGCCAGCAGTGAAGGCAGGGGGCTTAACAATGAGCAGTTCTTC. It yields the protein CASSEGRGLNNEQFF.

The rearrangement links TRBV6-1 to TRBJ1-1; unclear D gene. Looked up from germline, CDR1 is MNHNS and CDR2 is SASEGT. The V end lost 5 bases, the J end lost 7 bases, and 17 bases lay between the germline ends. The CDR3 is 14 amino acids. CDR3 loop: CASSSRGVLVEAFF. As DNA, the CDR3 is TGTGCCAGCAGTTCCCGCGGGGTACTAGTTGAAGCTTTCTTT.

This chain links TRBV27 with TRBJ2-7, with D maybe TRBD2 (5 bases). This CDR3 is 14 amino acids long. V dropped 7 bases and J dropped 0 bases, with 13 bases sitting between them. Germline-derived CDR1 and CDR2 are MNHEY and SMNVEV (reference sequence). CDR3 loop: CASTPGSASYEQYF. The DNA for the CDR3 is TGTGCCAGCACCCCGGGTAGCGCCTCCTACGAGCAGTACTTC.

The chain uses TRBV10-2 and TRBJ1-5; D is ambiguous. The V and J ends lost 5 bases and 0 bases respectively, with 8 bases between them. The CDR3 has 14 amino acids. CDR1 is WSHSY, CDR2 SAAADI, per germline. The CDR3 is CASSHSFSNQPQHF. The CDR3, as DNA: TGCGCCAGCAGTCACAGCTTTAGCAATCAGCCCCAGCATTTT.

J is TRBJ2-1 and V is TRBV14; 14 nucleotides agree with TRBD2. This CDR3 is built from 18 residues. The germline V gene has CDR1 SGHDN and CDR2 FVKESK. Trimming took 3 bases from V and 6 from J; bases not matched to a gene: 10. The CDR3 is CASSHTLGTSGGFNEQFF. The CDR3 DNA sequence: TGTGCCAGCAGCCACACCCTAGGGACTAGCGGGGGCTTCAATGAGCAGTTCTTC.

This clone occurred a few times. The V and J genes are TRBV28 and TRBJ2-7; D might be TRBD1 or TRBD2, each matching 5 bases. Trimming cost V 7 bases and J 2 bases, with 21 bases left between them. Germline CDR1 reads MDHEN; CDR2 reads SYDVKM. This CDR3 is built from 16 residues. The CDR3 is CASTLWGVGRPYEQYF. The CDR3 DNA sequence: TGTGCCAGCACCTTATGGGGCGTGGGGAGACCCTACGAGCAGTACTTC.

This chain links TRBV6-6 with TRBJ2-1; possibly TRBD2 for D (5 bases). Germline-derived CDR1 and CDR2 are MNHNY and SVGAGI (reference sequence). The CDR3 is made up of 14 amino acids. The V and J ends lost 3 bases and 7 bases respectively, with 13 bases between them. The CDR3 loop is CASSYKAEGNEQFF. The CDR3 DNA reads as TGTGCCAGCAGTTATAAAGCGGAAGGAAATGAGCAGTTCTTC.

The chain is built from TRBV10-3 and TRBJ2-3; perhaps TRBD2 as D (6 bases). The germline V and J ends were trimmed by 11 bases and 4 bases, with 19 bases remaining between them. This CDR3 comprises 14 residues. The germline V gene encodes CDR1 ENHRY and CDR2 SYGVKD. This chain's CDR3 is CAVAGSPGADTQYF. The DNA for the CDR3 is TGTGCCGTGGCGGGGTCCCCCGGGGCAGATACGCAGTATTTT.

J is TRBJ2-7 and V is TRBV7-2; D unresolved. V gave up 1 base and J gave up 2 bases, with 9 bases separating them. The germline CDR1 and CDR2 sequences are SGHTA and FQGNSA. The CDR3 contains 14 residues. CDR3 loop: CASSLVLSTYEQYF. The CDR3 bases are TGTGCCAGCAGCTTAGTGCTCTCCACCTACGAGCAGTACTTC.

The rearrangement joins TRBV5-1 to TRBJ1-2; D ambiguous. V gave up 1 base and J gave up 3 bases, with 13 bases separating them. Germline CDR1 and CDR2: SGHRS and YFSETQ. The CDR3 is 15 residues long. CDR3 residues: CASSLIPRADYGYTF. The CDR3 nucleotides read TGCGCCAGCAGCTTGATTCCCCGGGCGGACTATGGCTACACCTTC.

This chain uses TRBV29-1 with TRBJ2-2; 9 bases match TRBD1. This CDR3 contains 14 residues. Germline assignment: CDR1 SQVTM and CDR2 ANQGSEA. Unmatched junction bases numbered 3, after V lost 6 bases and J lost 1 base. In nucleotides, the CDR3 is TGCAGCGTACAGACAGGGGGGAACACCGGGGAGCTGTTTTTT. Amino acid sequence: CSVQTGGNTGELFF.

J is TRBJ1-2 and V is TRBV29-1, with D perhaps matching TRBD1 (6 bases). The germline V and J ends were trimmed by 7 bases and 2 bases, with 17 bases remaining between them. The germline CDR1 and CDR2 sequences are SQVTM and ANQGSEA. The CDR3 extends over 14 amino acids. The CDR3 region has the DNA TGCAGCGCCGGGGGGGCGGCAGGCAACTATGGCTACACCTTC. This codes for CSAGGAAGNYGYTF.

The V call is TRBV6-6, the J call TRBJ1-4; D perhaps matches TRBD1 (5 bases). The germline V and J ends were trimmed by 2 bases and 3 bases, with 7 bases remaining between them. Germline lookup yields CDR1 MNHNY and CDR2 SVGAGI (reference sequence). This CDR3 is 14 amino acids long. This chain's CDR3 is CASSYGGSNEKLFF. The CDR3 DNA is TGTGCCAGCAGTTACGGGGGATCTAATGAAAAACTGTTTTTT.

Concerning this clone: The junction departs from germline at one end; a sequencing error may be responsible. The chain carries TRBV4-3 and TRBJ1-2; no clear D. Germline CDR1 is LGHNA and CDR2 is YSLEER. The CDR3 covers 15 residues. CDR3 sequence: CVSSQDRHEEDGYTF. CDR3 coding DNA: TGCGTCAGCAGCCAAGATAGGCATGAAGAGGATGGCTACACCTTC.

This clone is judged medium-sized. The rearrangement links TRBV10-3 to TRBJ1-2; 8 bases are a match to TRBD1. Germline V gene sequence: CDR1 ENHRY, CDR2 SYGVKD. CDR3 length: 11 residues. J lost 6 bases, V lost 10 bases, and 4 bases had no gene match. The CDR3 DNA reads TGTGCCACGAACAGGGGGGATGGCTACACCTTC. This translates into CATNRGDGYTF.